This T cell receptor beta chain comes out of a study of radiation and T cells in renal cell carcinoma. Trimming removed 4 bases from V and 6 bases from J; junction bases left unmatched: 4. This CDR3 spans 14 amino acids. Germline V gene sequence: CDR1 SGHTA, CDR2 FQGTGA. Measured with immunoSEQ multiplex PCR; TCRdb has only the in-frame clones, and not every one. The table records tens of thousands of clones, around 86% of them present only once. Time point specified: blood 2 weeks post-SBRT. Noted treatment: 15 Gy SBRT to primary tumor, nephrectomy 4 weeks later. This clone is a singleton in its sample.

This TCR derives from a woman in her fifties or sixties with renal cell carcinoma. The material was blood, obtained from a patient whose treatment included radiotherapy and nephrectomy. The V gene is TRBV7-3, the J gene TRBJ1-1; 11 bases fit TRBD1. CDR3 DNA: TGTGCCAGCAGCTCATCGGGACAGGGGGCTGAAGCTTTCTTT. This gives the protein CASSSSGQGAEAFF.